The rows below give T cell receptor beta chains drawn from one sample of a study of OX40 agonist ivuxolimab in advanced cancers. Profiled with immunoSEQ multiplex PCR; TCRdb holds only in-frame clones, not every one. The table lists 50,000 to 65,000 clones, about nine tenths of them singletons. This specimen was CD4+ or CD8+ T cells sorted from blood, taken in a trial of the OX40 agonist ivuxolimab. These receptors all stem from an adult with an advanced solid tumor such as melanoma, head and neck, liver or kidney cancer. CDR3s include the opening cysteine and the closing phenylalanine or tryptophan. Each record gives: clone size, J gene, V gene, D gene, CDR3 protein, CDR3 DNA. A D gene is named only where the DNA matches it firmly. Size tells how often a clone was seen (once, few, many) or the class of an expanded clone, and some rows leave it out.

NA TRBJ1-1 TRBV19 NA CASSKVVVMNTEAFF TGTGCCAGTAGTAAGGTAGTTGTAATGAACACTGAAGCTTTCTTT
NA TRBJ2-7 TRBV5-8 NA CASSPRIAATYEQYF TGTGCCAGCAGCCCTAGGATAGCGGCGACCTACGAGCAGTACTTC
NA TRBJ2-7 TRBV27 NA CASSLQGEGYEQYF TGTGCCAGCAGTTTACAGGGGGAGGGCTACGAGCAGTACTTC
once TRBJ2-7 TRBV28 NA CASSLSAQTGEQYF TGTGCCAGCAGTTTATCGGCTCAAACGGGGGAGCAGTACTTC
few TRBJ2-1 TRBV4-2 NA CASSHPGSERPYNEQFF TGTGCCAGCAGCCATCCCGGTAGCGAGAGACCCTACAATGAGCAGTTCTTC
NA TRBJ2-1 TRBV6-5 TRBD2 CASSYSRSGGMGEQFF TGTGCCAGCAGTTACTCGCGTAGCGGGGGGATGGGGGAGCAGTTCTTC
NA TRBJ2-7 TRBV14 NA CASSQGPGDSYEQYF TGTGCCAGCAGCCAGGGTCCGGGAGACTCCTACGAGCAGTACTTC
NA TRBJ2-3 TRBV2 NA CASSGGPTFPWDTQYF TGTGCCAGCAGTGGAGGGCCTACTTTCCCCTGGGATACGCAGTATTTT
once TRBJ2-7 TRBV28 NA CASSLKGRTYEQYF TGTGCCAGCAGTTTAAAGGGGCGTACCTACGAGCAGTACTTC
NA TRBJ1-4 TRBV15 TRBD1 CATSREGQTINEKLFF TGTGCCACCAGCAGAGAGGGACAGACCATTAATGAAAAACTGTTTTTT
NA TRBJ2-7 TRBV6-5 NA CASSYRQDYEQYF TGTGCCAGCAGTTACAGACAGGACTACGAGCAGTACTTC
NA TRBJ2-1 TRBV10-3 TRBD2 CAISAGTSPNEQFF TGTGCCATCAGTGCCGGGACTAGCCCGAATGAGCAGTTCTTC
NA TRBJ2-5 TRBV11-2 NA CASSLGGRTQYF TGTGCCAGCAGCTTAGGAGGGAGGACCCAGTACTTC
NA TRBJ1-4 TRBV28 TRBD1 CASTEPGQGLGLFF TGTGCCAGCACCGAACCGGGACAGGGGTTAGGACTGTTTTTT
NA TRBJ2-7 TRBV5-8 NA CASSLVGPTYEQYF TGTGCCAGCAGCTTGGTTGGACCGACCTACGAGCAGTACTTC
NA TRBJ2-7 TRBV7-9 TRBD1 CASSLVGQGTEQYF TGTGCCAGCAGCTTAGTAGGACAGGGAACCGAGCAGTACTTC
NA TRBJ2-3 TRBV11-1 NA CASSLVHASTDTQYF TGTGCCAGCAGCTTAGTGCACGCTAGCACAGATACGCAGTATTTT